Sequencing of this T cell receptor (beta chain) was carried out in a study of CD8+ T cells in alopecia areata (dated by TCRdb to 2016 to 2019). Study-wide context: The treated patients, all with moderate-to-severe alopecia areata, were enrolled in an open-label pilot trial of oral tofacitinib given at 5 to 10 mg twice daily. Patients stayed on tofacitinib for 6 to 18 months and then had 6 months of follow-up off drug so that delayed response and recurrence could be assessed. For the treated patients, the SALT score, which quantifies what percentage of scalp surface area is affected, served as the measure of disease severity. To study T cell clonal expansion in alopecia areata, the researchers applied high-throughput TCRbeta sequencing to both the C3H/HeJ mouse model and human patients. Human TCRbeta sequencing covered scalp tissue and sorted CD4+ and CD8+ peripheral blood T cells from patchy and totalis/universalis alopecia areata patients and healthy controls. Patients on tofacitinib were biopsied at baseline and after 4 and 24 weeks of treatment, and several of the patients also had a later scalp biopsy. Scalp clonality was compared among normal scalp (n=4), patchy alopecia areata scalp (n=8), and alopecia totalis/universalis scalp (n=8). RNA came from the PAXgene miRNA kit for fixed scalp, the miRNeasy kit for PBMCs, and the RNeasy kit for mouse skin. TCRbeta CDR3 regions were amplified by immunoSEQ multiplex PCR with 35 Vbeta forward and 13 Jbeta reverse primers.

The CDR3 has 10 amino acids, counting the end cysteine and phenylalanine. CDR3 DNA only is kept here, 30 bases in frame from base 1. CDR1 SNHLY and CDR2 FYNNEI were looked up in the germline V gene. Trimming costs V 7 bases and J 13 bases, and their ends lie 11 bases apart. To prepare the library, the immunoSEQ multiplex PCR assay was applied. RNA was extracted from all samples and reverse transcribed into cDNA as template for TCR sequencing. SuperScript III was used to make first-strand cDNA, primed with a 2:1 mix of oligo-dT and random hexamers. A synthetic immune receptor repertoire was used to gauge amplification bias, and whatever bias remained was removed computationally. The paper's processing steps were these. Raw reads were preprocessed to remove errors, and CDR3 was defined according to IMGT conventions as the region from the conserved cysteine to phenylalanine. Clonality was calculated as 1 minus Shannon entropy normalized by log2 of the number of productive unique TCRs. Whether scalp clones were CD4 or CD8 was inferred by matching scalp TCRbeta sequences against CD4 and CD8 repertoires sorted from blood. As stored in TCRdb, this immuneACCESS dataset retains in-frame rearrangements with V and J assigned. A fraction of the clones does not appear; measured against another copy, unresolved V genes explain less than half of the discrepancy, and the remainder lacks a known reason. For V, J and clone size, that table is used; D and trimming come from the DNA. The sample table holds 150,000 to 250,000 clones, of which around 60% were seen once. The ten largest clones add up to 3.3% of the sample.

Turning to this clone: Its specific antigen is unknown. Qualities for individual bases were not recorded, and no much larger clone is one base off.

The time point label, read with the paper, signifies: less than five weeks on oral tofacitinib. In the paper's terms, the treatment or condition label means: oral pan-JAK inhibitor, 5-10 mg twice daily. Lesional scalp punch biopsies and peripheral blood were obtained from alopecia areata patients. After PBMCs were isolated by density centrifugation and stained for CD3, CD4 and CD8, a FACSAria was used to sort CD4+ and CD8+ T cells. General findings and caveats noted by the study authors: Compared with mice, TCR sequences shared between patients were less clear, possibly partly because of HLA diversity across the patient population. During tofacitinib treatment, many expanded lesional clones remained in scalp and blood, and this persistence may partly explain relapse after treatment is stopped. With tofacitinib, both scalp clonality and the number of expanded CD8+ clones among the top 100 scalp clones went down significantly. Lesional scalp, especially in alopecia totalis/universalis, showed higher clonality and more expanded CD8+ clones than normal scalp, suggesting antigenic drive. Unlike mouse skin, where gammadelta T cells dominate, normal human skin contains resident alphabeta T cells that get sequenced too, which complicates analysis of the scalp TCR repertoire. Because the treated cohort was small and had just a single nonresponder, larger studies are needed to establish links between baseline CD8+ expansion and response.

This sample comprised CD4+ T cells sorted from blood, obtained at week 4, from a patient treated with tofacitinib. This clonotype was obtained from a human donor with alopecia areata. The receptor chain draws on TRBV2 and TRBJ2-1; a tentative D match to TRBD1 spans 5 bases. The nucleotides are TGTGCCAGCAAAACAGGACCACAGTTCTTC. This yields the protein CASKTGPQFF.